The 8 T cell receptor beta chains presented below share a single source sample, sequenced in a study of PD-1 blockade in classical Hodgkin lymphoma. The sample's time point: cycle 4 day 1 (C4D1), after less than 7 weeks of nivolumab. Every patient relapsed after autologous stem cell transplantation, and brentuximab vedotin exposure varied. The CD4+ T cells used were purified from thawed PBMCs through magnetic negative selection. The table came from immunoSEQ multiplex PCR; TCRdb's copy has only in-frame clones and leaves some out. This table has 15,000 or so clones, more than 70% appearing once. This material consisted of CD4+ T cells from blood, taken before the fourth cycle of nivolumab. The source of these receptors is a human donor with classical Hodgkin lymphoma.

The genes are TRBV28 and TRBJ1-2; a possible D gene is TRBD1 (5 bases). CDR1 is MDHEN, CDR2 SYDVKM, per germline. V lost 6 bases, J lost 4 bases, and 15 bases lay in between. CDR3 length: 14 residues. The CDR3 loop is CASSPLTAVYGYTF. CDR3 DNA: TGTGCCAGCAGCCCGCTGACAGCGGTCTATGGCTACACCTTC.

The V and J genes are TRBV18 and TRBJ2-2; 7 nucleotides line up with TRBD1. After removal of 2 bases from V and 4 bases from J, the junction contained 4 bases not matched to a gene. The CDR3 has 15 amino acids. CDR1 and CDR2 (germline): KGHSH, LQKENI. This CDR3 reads CASSPSTGSTGELFF. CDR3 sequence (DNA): TGTGCCAGCTCACCATCGACAGGGAGCACCGGGGAGCTGTTTTTT.

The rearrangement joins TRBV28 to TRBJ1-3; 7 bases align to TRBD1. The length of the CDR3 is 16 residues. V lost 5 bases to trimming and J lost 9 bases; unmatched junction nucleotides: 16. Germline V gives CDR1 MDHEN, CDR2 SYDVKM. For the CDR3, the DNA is TGTGCCAGCAGTCCATCGACAGGGTACGAGGGAGCCACCATATATTTT. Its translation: CASSPSTGYEGATIYF.

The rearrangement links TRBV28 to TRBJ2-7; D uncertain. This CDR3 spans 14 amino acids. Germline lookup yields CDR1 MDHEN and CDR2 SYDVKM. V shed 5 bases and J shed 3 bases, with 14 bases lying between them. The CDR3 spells CASSPAQVGYEQYF. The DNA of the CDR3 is TGTGCCAGCAGTCCCGCGCAGGTTGGCTACGAGCAGTACTTC.

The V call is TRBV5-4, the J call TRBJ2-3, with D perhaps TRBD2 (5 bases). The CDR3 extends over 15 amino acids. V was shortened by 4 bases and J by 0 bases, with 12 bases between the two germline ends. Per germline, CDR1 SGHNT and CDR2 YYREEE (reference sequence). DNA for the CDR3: TGTGCCAGCAGCCAACAGCGGTTGAGCACAGATACGCAGTATTTT. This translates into CASSQQRLSTDTQYF. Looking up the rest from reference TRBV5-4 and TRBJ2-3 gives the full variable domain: ETGVTQSPTHLIKTRGQQVTLRCSSQSGHNTVSWYQQALGQGPQFIFQYYREEENGRGNFPPRFSGLQFPNYSSELNVNALELDDSALYLCASSQQRLSTDTQYFGPGTRLTVL.

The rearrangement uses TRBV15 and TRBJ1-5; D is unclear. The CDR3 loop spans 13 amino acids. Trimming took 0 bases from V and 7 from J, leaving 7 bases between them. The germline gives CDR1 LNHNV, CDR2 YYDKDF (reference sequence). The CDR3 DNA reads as TGTGCCACCAGCAGAGATATCATCCAGCCCCAGCATTTT. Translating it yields CATSRDIIQPQHF.

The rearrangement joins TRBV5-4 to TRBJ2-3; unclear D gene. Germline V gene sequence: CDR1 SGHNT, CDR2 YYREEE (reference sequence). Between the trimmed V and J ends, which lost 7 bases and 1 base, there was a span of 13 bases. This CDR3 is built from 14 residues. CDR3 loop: CASSRVLRTDTQYF. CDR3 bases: TGTGCCAGCTCACGGGTCTTGCGCACAGATACGCAGTATTTT. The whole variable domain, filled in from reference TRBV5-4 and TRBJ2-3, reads ETGVTQSPTHLIKTRGQQVTLRCSSQSGHNTVSWYQQALGQGPQFIFQYYREEENGRGNFPPRFSGLQFPNYSSELNVNALELDDSALYLCASSRVLRTDTQYFGPGTRLTVL.

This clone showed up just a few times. CDR3 sequence reads: CATSTVDRDNEQFF. The CDR3 nucleotides read TGTGCCACCAGCACCGTTGACAGGGACAATGAGCAGTTCTTC. V is TRBV15 and J is TRBJ2-1, with TRBD1 matching 7 bases. The CDR3 is made up of 14 amino acids. V gave up 4 bases and J gave up 5 bases; unmatched junction bases: 5. The germline CDR1 and CDR2 sequences are LNHNV and YYDKDF (reference sequence).